The T cell receptor (beta chain) described here comes from a study of blood T cell repertoires in COVID-19. TCRdb's copy holds only in-frame clones and misses some; the assay was immunoSEQ multiplex PCR. The sample has around 100,000 clones, around 90% seen once. V gave up 4 bases and J gave up 0 bases, with 10 bases separating them. The CDR3 runs 15 residues. Germline V gives CDR1 MGHRA, CDR2 YSYEKL. The sample was peripheral blood. The rearrangement uses TRBV4-1 and TRBJ2-1; D remains ambiguous. The TCR comes from a woman aged 60 to 75 with acute or convalescent COVID-19. The CDR3 loop is CASSRPRSSYNEQFF. For the CDR3, the DNA is TGCGCCAGCAGCCGACCTAGGAGCTCCTACAATGAGCAGTTCTTC.